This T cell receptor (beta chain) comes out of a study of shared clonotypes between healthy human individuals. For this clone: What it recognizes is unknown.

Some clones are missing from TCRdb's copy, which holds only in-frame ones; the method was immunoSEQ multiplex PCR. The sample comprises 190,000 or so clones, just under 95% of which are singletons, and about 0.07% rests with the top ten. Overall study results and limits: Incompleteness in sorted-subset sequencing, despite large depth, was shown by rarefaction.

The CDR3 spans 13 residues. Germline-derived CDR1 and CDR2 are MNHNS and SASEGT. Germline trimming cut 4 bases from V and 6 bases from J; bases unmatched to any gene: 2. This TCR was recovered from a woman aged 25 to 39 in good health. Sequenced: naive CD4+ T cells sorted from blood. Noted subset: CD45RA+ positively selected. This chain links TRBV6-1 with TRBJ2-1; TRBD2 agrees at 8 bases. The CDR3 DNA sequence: TGTGCCAGCAGTGGGACTAGCCCCAATGAGCAGTTCTTC. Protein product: CASSGTSPNEQFF.